This T cell receptor beta chain emerged from a study of human T cells and chemical hapten exposure. Study-wide background: Small pooled library volume differences mainly caused per-sample TCR yield variation.

This CDR3 comprises 17 residues. The V gene's germline CDR1 is SGHAT and CDR2 FQNNGV. V was trimmed by 3 bases and J by 2 bases, leaving 16 bases between them. From whole blood left unfractionated, total RNA was extracted. Individual cDNA molecules had unique molecular identifiers attached to them by the library. One entry per CDR3 protein, called by TCRdb with MiXCR from the reads. The repertoire includes around 500 distinct CDR3 sequences, more than 65% of them detected once, and 7.5% to 10% sits in the top ten. Specimen: whole blood. The receptor's source is a human donor with alopecia, or a healthy volunteer (not recorded which). Some clones in this sample may be carry-over from other donors' samples. This table probably holds off-target reads from a library built for another chain. J is TRBJ2-2 and V is TRBV11-2; D call uncertain. The CDR3 region has the DNA TGTGCCAGCAGCTTCCTCCCAGGCAACACAAACACCGGGGAGCTGTTTTTT. Translated, it gives CASSFLPGNTNTGELFF.